A single sample is the source of the 9 T cell receptor beta chains below, sequenced in a study of metastatic and nonmetastatic thyroid tumors. TCRdb reprocessed the PCR reads using MiXCR. The table has approximately 13,000 clones, 23% seen once. No treatment of any kind had been given to any patient before thyroid surgery. The sequenced sample was blood. The receptors here all came from a female donor with papillary thyroid cancer or a benign thyroid nodule (not recorded which). Some clones in this sample may be carry-over from other donors' samples.

This clone was picked up many times. The CDR3 coding sequence is TGTGCCAGTAGTATCGGGGTCCTCAACACAGATACGCAGTATTTT. Translating gives CASSIGVLNTDTQYF. This chain links TRBV19 with TRBJ2-3, with D perhaps matching TRBD2 (5 bases). The V end lost 3 bases, the J end lost 2 bases, and 12 bases lay between the germline ends. The CDR3 loop spans 15 amino acids. Looked up from germline, CDR1 is LNHDA and CDR2 is SQIVND (reference sequence).

In this sample, this clone turned up many times. The sample contains more than one DNA sequence encoding this CDR3. The chain recombines TRBV20-1 with TRBJ2-3; D possibly corresponds to TRBD1 (5 bases). The CDR3 covers 13 residues. The ends were cut back, 0 bases at V and 5 bases at J, with 9 bases in the middle. Germline V gene lookup returns CDR1 DFQATT and CDR2 SNEGSKA (reference sequence). The CDR3 is CSAREGPGDTQYF. CDR3 sequence (DNA): TGCAGTGCTAGAGAGGGGCCCGGAGATACGCAGTATTTT.

The rearrangement joins TRBV11-3 to TRBJ1-3, with D perhaps TRBD1 (6 bases). The V and J ends lost 2 bases and 2 bases respectively, with 10 bases between them. CDR3 length: 15 residues. CDR1 and CDR2 (germline): SGHNT, YENEEA. The CDR3 is CASSLRGTTGNTIYF. In nucleotides, the CDR3 is TGTGCCAGCAGCTTACGCGGGACAACTGGAAACACCATATATTTT.

The chain couples TRBV12-3 or TRBV12-4 to TRBJ1-5; no firm D call. The CDR3 runs 15 residues. Trimming took 5 bases from V and 4 from J, leaving 15 bases between them. CDR3 sequence (DNA): TGTGCCAGCAGTGGAAGCCAGGTGAAAAATCAGCCCCAGCATTTT. Amino acids: CASSGSQVKNQPQHF.

By share, this clone ranks as medium-sized. The chain carries TRBV28 and TRBJ2-3, with D perhaps matching TRBD1 (6 bases). This CDR3 comprises 14 residues. Germline CDR1 reads MDHEN; CDR2 reads SYDVKM. Trimming shortened V by 7 bases and J by 0 bases, and 11 bases separated the two germline ends. The CDR3 DNA sequence: TGTGCCAGCATTAACAGGGCTAGCACAGATACGCAGTATTTT. Protein sequence: CASINRASTDTQYF.

This clone has just a few counts. The rearrangement joins TRBV5-4 to TRBJ2-1; D is uncertain. V gave up 0 bases and J gave up 0 bases, with 10 bases separating them. Germline V lookup: CDR1 SGHNT, CDR2 YYREEE (reference sequence). The CDR3 covers 16 residues. The CDR3 coding sequence is TGTGCCAGCAGCTTGGGTGCAGGAATCTCCTACAATGAGCAGTTCTTC. Translated: CASSLGAGISYNEQFF.

The J gene is TRBJ1-1, the V gene TRBV20-1; D uncertain. Germline CDR1 and CDR2: DFQATT and SNEGSKA (reference sequence). The V end was cut by 5 bases, the J end by 8 bases, with 12 bases between. CDR3 length equals 11 residues. CDR3 DNA: TGCAGTGCTGCCCTTAGTACGGAAGCTTTCTTT. It encodes CSAALSTEAFF.

This clone has a handful of counts. This chain joins TRBV28 and TRBJ2-7; D is unclear. Trimming shortened V by 9 bases and J by 6 bases, and 12 bases separated the two germline ends. There are 11 residues in the CDR3. Germline V CDR1 and CDR2: MDHEN, SYDVKM. Here the CDR3 reads CASSIWGEQYF. CDR3 sequence (DNA): TGTGCCAGTAGTATCTGGGGCGAGCAGTACTTC.

The chain links TRBV20-1 to TRBJ2-3; D is undetermined. The CDR3 runs 13 residues. V lost 1 base, J lost 7 bases, and 12 bases lay in between. The germline V gene has CDR1 DFQATT and CDR2 SNEGSKA (reference sequence). This CDR3 is CSARARLLYTQYF. The CDR3 DNA reads TGCAGTGCTAGAGCAAGATTGTTATATACGCAGTATTTT.